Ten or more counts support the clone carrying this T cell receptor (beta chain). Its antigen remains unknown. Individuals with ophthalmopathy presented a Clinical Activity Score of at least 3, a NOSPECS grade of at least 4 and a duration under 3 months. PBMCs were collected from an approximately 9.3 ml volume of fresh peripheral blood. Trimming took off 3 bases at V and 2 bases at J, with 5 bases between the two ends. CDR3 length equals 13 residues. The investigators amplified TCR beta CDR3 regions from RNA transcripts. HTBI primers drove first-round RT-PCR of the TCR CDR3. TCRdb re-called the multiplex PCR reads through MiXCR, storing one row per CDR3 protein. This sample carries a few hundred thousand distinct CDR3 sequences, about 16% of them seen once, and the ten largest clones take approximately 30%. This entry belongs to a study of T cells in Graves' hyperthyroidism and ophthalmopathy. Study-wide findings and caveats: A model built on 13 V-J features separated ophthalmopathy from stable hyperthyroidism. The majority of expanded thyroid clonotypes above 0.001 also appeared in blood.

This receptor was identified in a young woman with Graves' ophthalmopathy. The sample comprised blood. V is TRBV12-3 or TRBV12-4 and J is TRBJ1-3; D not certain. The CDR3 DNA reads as TGTGCCAGCAGTTTCTGGGCTGGAAACACCATATATTTT. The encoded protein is CASSFWAGNTIYF.